This T cell receptor (beta chain) was retrieved from a study of CD8+ T cells in alopecia areata. RNA extraction and reverse transcription yielded cDNA as sequencing template. Here immunoSEQ multiplex PCR was the method, and the copy in TCRdb shows in-frame clones only, minus some. The sample consists of some 170,000 clones, 58% of them appearing once. Germline V gene lookup returns CDR1 GTSNPN and CDR2 SVGIG (reference sequence). There are 14 residues in the CDR3. Germline trimming cut 2 bases from V and 1 base from J; bases unmatched to any gene: 4. Indicated treatment: oral pan-JAK inhibitor, 5-10 mg twice daily.

The sample was CD4+ T cells sorted from blood, taken around week 55, from a patient treated with tofacitinib. The TCR originated in a human donor with alopecia areata. V usage is TRBV30 and J usage is TRBJ2-7, with 8 bases identical to TRBD1. The CDR3 region has the DNA TGTGCCTGGAGTATCAGGACAGGGTCCTACGAGCAGTACTTC. Amino acids: CAWSIRTGSYEQYF.